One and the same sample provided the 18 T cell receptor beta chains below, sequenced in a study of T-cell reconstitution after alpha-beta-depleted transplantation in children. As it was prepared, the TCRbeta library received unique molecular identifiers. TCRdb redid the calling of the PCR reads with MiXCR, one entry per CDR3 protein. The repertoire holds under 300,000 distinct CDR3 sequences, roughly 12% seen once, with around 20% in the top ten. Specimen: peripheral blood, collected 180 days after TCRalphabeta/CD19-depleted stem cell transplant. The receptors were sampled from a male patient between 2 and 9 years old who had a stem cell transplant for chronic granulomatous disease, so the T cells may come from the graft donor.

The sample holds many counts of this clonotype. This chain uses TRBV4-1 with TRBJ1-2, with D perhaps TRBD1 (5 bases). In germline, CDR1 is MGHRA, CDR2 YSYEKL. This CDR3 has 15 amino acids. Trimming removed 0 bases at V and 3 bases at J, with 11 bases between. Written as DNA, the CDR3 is TGCGCCAGCAGCCAAGAGGTCGGGGGGGACTATGGCTACACCTTC. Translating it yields CASSQEVGGDYGYTF.

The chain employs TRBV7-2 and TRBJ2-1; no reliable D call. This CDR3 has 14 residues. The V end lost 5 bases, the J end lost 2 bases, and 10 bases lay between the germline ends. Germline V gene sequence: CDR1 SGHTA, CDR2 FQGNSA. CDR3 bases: TGTGCCAGCAGCACCTTTTACCCCTACAATGAGCAGTTCTTC. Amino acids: CASSTFYPYNEQFF.

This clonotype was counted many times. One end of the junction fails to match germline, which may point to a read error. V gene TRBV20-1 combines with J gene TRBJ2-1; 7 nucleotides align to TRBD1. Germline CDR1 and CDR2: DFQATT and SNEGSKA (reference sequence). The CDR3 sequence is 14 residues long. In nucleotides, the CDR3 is TGCAGTGCCGACGAGGTCGGGGACAGCAATGGGCAGTTCTTC. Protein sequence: CSADEVGDSNGQFF.

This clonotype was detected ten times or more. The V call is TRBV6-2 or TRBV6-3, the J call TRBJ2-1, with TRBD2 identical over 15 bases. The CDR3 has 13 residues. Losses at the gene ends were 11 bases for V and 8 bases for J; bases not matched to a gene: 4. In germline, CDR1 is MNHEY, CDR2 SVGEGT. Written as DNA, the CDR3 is TGTGCCGGGGGGACTAGCGGGAGGTATGAGCAGTTCTTC. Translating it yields CAGGTSGRYEQFF.

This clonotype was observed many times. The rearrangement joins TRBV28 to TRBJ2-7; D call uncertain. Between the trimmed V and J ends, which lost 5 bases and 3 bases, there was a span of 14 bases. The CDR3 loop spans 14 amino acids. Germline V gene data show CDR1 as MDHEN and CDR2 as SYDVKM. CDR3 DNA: TGTGCCAGCAGTCCCCTCGACGGGTACTACGAGCAGTACTTC. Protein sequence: CASSPLDGYYEQYF.

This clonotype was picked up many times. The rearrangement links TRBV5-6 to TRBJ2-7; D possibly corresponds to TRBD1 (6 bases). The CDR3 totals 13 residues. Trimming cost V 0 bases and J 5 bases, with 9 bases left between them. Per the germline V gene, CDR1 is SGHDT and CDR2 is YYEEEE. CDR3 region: CASSLVRGDEQYF. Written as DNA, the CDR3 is TGTGCCAGCAGCTTGGTCAGGGGCGACGAGCAGTACTTC.

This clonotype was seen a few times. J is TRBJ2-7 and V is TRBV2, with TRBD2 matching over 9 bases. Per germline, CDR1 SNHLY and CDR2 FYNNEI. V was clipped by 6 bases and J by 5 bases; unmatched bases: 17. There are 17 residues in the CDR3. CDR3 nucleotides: TGTGCCAGCAGGGAGCGTAGCGGGAGAGGGGGGTCCAACGAGCAGTACTTC. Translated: CASRERSGRGGSNEQYF.

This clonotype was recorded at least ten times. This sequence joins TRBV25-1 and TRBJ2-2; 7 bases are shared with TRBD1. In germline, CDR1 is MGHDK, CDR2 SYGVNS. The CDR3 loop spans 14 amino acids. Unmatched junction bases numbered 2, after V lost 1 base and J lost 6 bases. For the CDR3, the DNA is TGTGCCAGCAGTGAATGGCAGGGGGCCGGGGAGCTGTTTTTT. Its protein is CASSEWQGAGELFF.

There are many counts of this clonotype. The CDR3 region has the DNA TGCAGCGCCCGACAGGGGGCGGGCTACGAGCAGTACTTC. Translating gives CSARQGAGYEQYF. The chain couples TRBV29-1 to TRBJ2-7, with TRBD1 matching 10 bases. The germline CDR1 and CDR2 sequences are SQVTM and ANQGSEA. With 7 bases clipped from V and 3 bases from J, the junction kept 6 bases outside the gene matches. The CDR3 spans 13 residues.

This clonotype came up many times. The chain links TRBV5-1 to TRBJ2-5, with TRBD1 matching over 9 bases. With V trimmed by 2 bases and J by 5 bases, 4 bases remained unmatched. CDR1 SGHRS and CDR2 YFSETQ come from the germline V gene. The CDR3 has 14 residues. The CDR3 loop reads CASSLRQGVETQYF. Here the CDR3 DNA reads TGCGCCAGCAGCTTAAGACAGGGGGTGGAGACCCAGTACTTC.

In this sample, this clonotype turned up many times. In DNA, the CDR3 is TGTGCCATTGGATCGGCCACTTACGCCAATGAGCAGTTCTTC. This gives the protein CAIGSATYANEQFF. The V and J genes are TRBV12-3 or TRBV12-4 and TRBJ2-1; D ambiguous. The CDR3 totals 14 residues. Trimming cost V 10 bases and J 6 bases, with 19 bases left between them.

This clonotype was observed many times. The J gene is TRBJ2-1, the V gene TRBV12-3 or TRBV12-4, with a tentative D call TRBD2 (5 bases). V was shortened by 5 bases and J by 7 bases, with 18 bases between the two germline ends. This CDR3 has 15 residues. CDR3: CASSLRAPTGNEQFF. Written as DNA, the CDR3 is TGTGCCAGCAGTCTCCGGGCCCCGACGGGAAATGAGCAGTTCTTC.

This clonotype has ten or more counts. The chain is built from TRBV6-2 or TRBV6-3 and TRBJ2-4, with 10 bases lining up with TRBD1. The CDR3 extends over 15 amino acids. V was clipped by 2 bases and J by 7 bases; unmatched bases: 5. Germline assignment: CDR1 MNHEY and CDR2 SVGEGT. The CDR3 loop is CASSYDRGRLNIQYF. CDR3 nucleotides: TGTGCCAGCAGTTACGACAGGGGGCGGTTGAACATTCAGTACTTC.

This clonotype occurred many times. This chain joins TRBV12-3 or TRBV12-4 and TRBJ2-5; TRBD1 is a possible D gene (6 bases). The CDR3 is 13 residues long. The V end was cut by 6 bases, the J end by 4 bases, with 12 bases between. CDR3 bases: TGTGCCAGCAGCAACAGGGCCACAGAGACCCAGTACTTC. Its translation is CASSNRATETQYF.

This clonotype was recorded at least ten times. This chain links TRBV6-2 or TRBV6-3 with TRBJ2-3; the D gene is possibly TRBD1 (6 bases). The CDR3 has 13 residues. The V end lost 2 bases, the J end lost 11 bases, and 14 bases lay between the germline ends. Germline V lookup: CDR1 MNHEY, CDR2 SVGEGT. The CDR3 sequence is CASSYHRDMKQYF. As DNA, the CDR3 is TGTGCCAGCAGTTACCACCGGGACATGAAGCAGTATTTT.

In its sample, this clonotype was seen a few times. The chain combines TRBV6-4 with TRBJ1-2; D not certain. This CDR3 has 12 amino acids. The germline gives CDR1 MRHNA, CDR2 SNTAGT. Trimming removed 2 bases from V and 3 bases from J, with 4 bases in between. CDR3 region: CASSDGDYGYTF. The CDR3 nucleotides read TGTGCCAGCAGTGACGGAGACTATGGCTACACCTTC.

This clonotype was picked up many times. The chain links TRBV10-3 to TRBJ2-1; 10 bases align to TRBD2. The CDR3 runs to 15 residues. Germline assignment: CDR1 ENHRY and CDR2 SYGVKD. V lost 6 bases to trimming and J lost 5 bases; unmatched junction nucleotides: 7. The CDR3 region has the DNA TGTGCCATCAGAGAGACTAGCGGGCGAAACAATGAGCAGTTCTTC. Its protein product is CAIRETSGRNNEQFF.

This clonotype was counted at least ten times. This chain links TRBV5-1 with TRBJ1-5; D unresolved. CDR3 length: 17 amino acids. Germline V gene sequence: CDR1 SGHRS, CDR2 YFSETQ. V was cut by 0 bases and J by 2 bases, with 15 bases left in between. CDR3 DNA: TGCGCCAGCAGCTTGGGCCCTTCGGTTTCCGGCAATCAGCCCCAGCATTTT. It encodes CASSLGPSVSGNQPQHF.